Sequencing of this TCR beta chain was carried out in a study of T-cell reconstitution after alpha-beta-depleted transplantation in children. There are 13 residues in the CDR3. Trimming cost V 3 bases and J 10 bases, with 15 bases left between them. Researchers prepared the TCRbeta library using unique molecular identifiers, the study reports. Each CDR3 protein is one row after TCRdb ran MiXCR on the PCR reads. The sample lists roughly 300,000 distinct CDR3 sequences; 9.9% were seen once. The sample in question was PBMCs from the stem cell graft donor, obtained from the stem cell graft. This TCR came from a human donor who donated a stem cell graft to a child with SCID. The chain carries TRBV12-3 or TRBV12-4 and TRBJ1-1, with D unresolved. The CDR3 sequence: CASSFNRGRSAFF. The CDR3 nucleotides read TGTGCCAGCAGTTTCAACAGAGGTCGCTCAGCTTTCTTT.